These 12 T cell receptor beta chains came from one sample sequenced in a study of identical twins. TCRdb used MiXCR to reprocess the 5' RACE reads, holding one entry per CDR3 protein. The repertoire includes hundreds of thousands of distinct CDR3 sequences, 20% to 25% of them detected once, and roughly 2.8% sits in the top ten. The sample was also reused in another study, on T cells expressing NK-cell markers.

Sequenced input: CD4+ T cells sorted from blood. The receptors were sampled from a woman under 30 in good health.

This clonotype was recorded at least ten times. A read error may account for a junction end that differs from germline. The chain joins TRBV12-3 or TRBV12-4 to TRBJ1-6, with D perhaps matching TRBD1 (5 bases). The length of the CDR3 is 13 residues. CDR3 protein: CASSLGGNSPLHF. CDR3 sequence (DNA): TGCGCCAGCAGCTTGGGGGGAAATTCACCCCTCCACTTT.

The sample holds a few counts of this clonotype. V usage is TRBV20-1 and J usage is TRBJ2-1; 11 nucleotides line up with TRBD2. The germline V gene has CDR1 DFQATT and CDR2 SNEGSKA (reference sequence). This CDR3 has 14 amino acids. V lost 6 bases to trimming and J lost 6 bases; unmatched junction nucleotides: 7. Here the CDR3 reads CSATSGSVLNEQFF. The CDR3 region has the DNA TGCAGTGCAACTAGCGGGAGTGTCCTCAATGAGCAGTTCTTC.

In its sample, this clonotype was seen a few times. The rearrangement uses TRBV2 and TRBJ2-7, with D unresolved. Germline assignment: CDR1 SNHLY and CDR2 FYNNEI. The CDR3 consists of 15 residues. Trimming removed 2 bases from V and 4 bases from J, with 15 bases in between. The CDR3 DNA is TGTGCCAGCAGTGAATCCGGATTCCCCCTTTACGAGCAGTACTTC. Translated, it gives CASSESGFPLYEQYF.

CDR3 loop: CSVVSHTDTQYF. CDR3 DNA: TGCAGCGTTGTCTCGCATACAGATACGCAGTATTTT. The V and J genes are TRBV29-1 and TRBJ2-3, with D unresolved. The CDR3 is 12 residues long. Germline V lookup: CDR1 SQVTM, CDR2 ANQGSEA. Trimming removed 4 bases from V and 3 bases from J, with 8 bases in between.

The chain joins TRBV12-3 or TRBV12-4 to TRBJ2-7; the D gene is possibly TRBD2 (6 bases). This CDR3 comprises 14 residues. Trimming cost V 6 bases and J 2 bases, with 14 bases left between them. CDR3 residues: CASSPGLFPYEQYF. The CDR3 region has the DNA TGTGCCAGCAGCCCGGGACTTTTTCCCTACGAGCAGTACTTC.

The J gene is TRBJ2-5, the V gene TRBV19; 11 bases are shared with TRBD2. The CDR3 has 14 amino acids. From germline, CDR1 is LNHDA and CDR2 SQIVND (reference sequence). Trimming took 10 bases from V and 4 from J; bases not matched to a gene: 8. The CDR3 sequence: CATSLAGGSETQYF. As DNA, the CDR3 is TGTGCCACCTCTCTAGCGGGAGGTTCAGAGACCCAGTACTTC.

The chain recombines TRBV12-3 or TRBV12-4 with TRBJ2-3; possibly TRBD2 for D (7 bases). V lost 6 bases and J lost 3, with 16 bases in between. The CDR3 extends over 15 amino acids. This CDR3 is CASSPRRGLTDTQYF. In DNA, the CDR3 is TGTGCCAGCAGCCCGAGGCGGGGGCTTACAGATACGCAGTATTTT.

This clonotype occurred a few times. V usage is TRBV25-1 and J usage is TRBJ2-1, with 8 positions matching TRBD2. V shed 4 bases and J 5 bases; nucleotides not matched to a gene: 7. The V gene's germline CDR1 is MGHDK and CDR2 SYGVNS. The CDR3 consists of 15 residues. CDR3 coding DNA: TGTGCCAGCAGTGGCAGCGGGGGCCCCAACAATGAGCAGTTCTTC. It yields the protein CASSGSGGPNNEQFF.

The chain carries TRBV12-3 or TRBV12-4 and TRBJ2-1, with unresolved D. Trimming removed 2 bases from V and 9 bases from J, with 8 bases in between. The CDR3 has 12 residues. The CDR3 is CASSLQVSEQFF. The DNA for the CDR3 is TGTGCCAGCAGTTTACAGGTTTCTGAGCAGTTCTTC.

This clonotype was detected once. The V gene is TRBV3-1, the J gene TRBJ2-5; 10 bases fit TRBD1. CDR1 and CDR2 from the germline V gene are LGHDT and YNNKEL (reference sequence). This CDR3 region has 15 residues. Losses at the gene ends were 3 bases for V and 2 bases for J; bases not matched to a gene: 3. Here the CDR3 reads CASSQSDRGQETQYF. CDR3 coding DNA: TGTGCCAGCAGCCAGTCGGACAGGGGGCAAGAGACCCAGTACTTC.

The chain has TRBV20-1 and TRBJ2-3; D not resolved. Deletions cut 6 bases from V and 6 bases from J, with 16 bases between. CDR3 size: 13 residues. CDR1 and CDR2 from the germline V gene are DFQATT and SNEGSKA (reference sequence). DNA for the CDR3: TGCAGTGCCCCCAGAGGCTGGACCGATACGCAGTATTTT. Translating gives CSAPRGWTDTQYF.

Concerning this clonotype: A junction end diverges from the germline sequence, so it may reflect a read error. This sequence joins TRBV7-9 and TRBJ1-4, with 7 bases identical to TRBD1. In germline, CDR1 is SEHNR, CDR2 FQNEAQ (reference sequence). This CDR3 is built from 11 residues. The CDR3 reads CASRIDRDFTF. CDR3 DNA: TGTGCCAGCAGAATCGACAGGGACTTTACTTTT.